The entry that follows covers one TCR beta chain sequence. Authors' analysis steps: Amplification of reference gene primers provided the estimated nucleated cell counts. Only in-frame clones appear in the TCRdb table, and some are missing; sequencing was by immunoSEQ multiplex PCR. Clone size and V and J calls were adopted from that table, with D and trimming inferred from the DNA. The repertoire includes fewer than 35,000 clones, 75% to 90% of them detected once, and about 2% sits in the top ten. The data were obtained in a study of blood T cell repertoires in COVID-19. Background on the study: Donors in the United States, Italy and Spain gave samples during acute or convalescent COVID-19. PBMCs, B-cell-depleted T cells, or T cells provided the cDNA or gDNA that made up the material.

CDR1 and CDR2 from the germline V gene are MDHEN and SYDVKM. The ends were cut back, 5 bases at V and 0 bases at J, with 16 bases in the middle. The CDR3 has 17 amino acids. This chain uses TRBV28 with TRBJ2-2, with D possibly being TRBD2 (5 bases). The clonotype comes from a man aged 45-65 years with active or convalescent COVID-19. The specimen sequenced was peripheral blood. CDR3 protein: CASSPVETITNTGELFF. In DNA, the CDR3 is TGTGCCAGCAGTCCAGTCGAGACTATAACGAACACCGGGGAGCTGTTTTTT. Filled out from reference TRBV28 and TRBJ2-2, the complete variable domain reads DVKVTQSSRYLVKRTGEKVFLECVQDMDHENMFWYRQDPGLGLRLIYFSYDVKMKEKGDIPEGYSVSREKKERFSLILESASTNQTSMYLCASSPVETITNTGELFFGEGSRLTVL.